The following is a T cell receptor beta chain sequence with its context. Its target is unknown. The sample comes from a study of shared clonotypes between healthy human individuals. Study observations and caveats: What naive subsets generally showed was a larger estimated richness than memory subsets showed.

The CDR3 length is 16 residues. With V trimmed by 1 base and J by 1 base, 7 bases remained unmatched. CDR1 is SGHAT, CDR2 FQNNGV, per germline. Data came from immunoSEQ multiplex PCR; TCRdb stores just in-frame clones and leaves some out. The profile covers about 2 million clones, with about 95% appearing a single time and about 0.13% taken by the ten largest. This receptor was taken from a man between 18 and 29 years old in good health. The chain is built from TRBV11-2 and TRBJ2-7, with 7 bases lining up with TRBD2. The source material was naive CD4+ T cells sorted from blood. Stated subset: CD45RA+ positively selected. CDR3 sequence (DNA): TGTGCCAGCAGCTTAGCCAGCGGGGAGAGGTCCTACGAGCAGTACTTC. Its translation is CASSLASGERSYEQYF.